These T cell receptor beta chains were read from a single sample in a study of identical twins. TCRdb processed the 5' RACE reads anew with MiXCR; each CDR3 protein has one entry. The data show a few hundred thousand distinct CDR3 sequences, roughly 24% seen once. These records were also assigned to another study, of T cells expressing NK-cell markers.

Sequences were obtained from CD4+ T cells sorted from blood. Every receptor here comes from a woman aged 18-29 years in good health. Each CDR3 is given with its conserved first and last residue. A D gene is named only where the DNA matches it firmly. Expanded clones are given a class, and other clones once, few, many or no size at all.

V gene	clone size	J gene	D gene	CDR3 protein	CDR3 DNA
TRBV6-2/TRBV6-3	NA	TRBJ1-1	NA	CASSPLTVPVF	TGTGCCAGCAGCCCCCTCACAGTTCCGGTCTTT
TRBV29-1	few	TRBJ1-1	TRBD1	CSVDLAGGSEAFF	TGCAGCGTGGACCTGGCAGGGGGCAGTGAAGCTTTCTTT
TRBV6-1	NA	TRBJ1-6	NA	CASLQGGGIPPLHF	TGTGCCAGCCTTCAGGGAGGGGGAATTCCTCCCCTCCACTTT
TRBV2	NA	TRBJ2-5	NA	CASSAEVETQYF	TGTGCCAGCAGTGCCGAGGTGGAGACCCAGTACTTC
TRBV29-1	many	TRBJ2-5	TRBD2	CSARLAIETQYF	TGCAGCGCCCGACTAGCGATAGAGACCCAGTACTTC
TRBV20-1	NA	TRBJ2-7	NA	CSARRGLEIYEQYF	TGCAGTGCTAGACGAGGGCTGGAGATTTACGAGCAGTACTTC
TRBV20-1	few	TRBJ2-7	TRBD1	CSASLQGAYEQYF	TGCAGTGCTTCGCTACAGGGGGCCTACGAGCAGTACTTC
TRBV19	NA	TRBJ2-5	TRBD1	CASSTDRGGETQYF	TGTGCCAGTAGTACAGACAGGGGCGGAGAGACCCAGTACTTC
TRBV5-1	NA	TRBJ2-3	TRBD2	CASTGGGAADTQYF	TGCGCCAGCACAGGCGGGGGGGCCGCAGATACGCAGTATTTT
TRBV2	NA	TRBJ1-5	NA	CARSRDTNNQPQHF	TGTGCCAGGAGCCGTGACACGAACAATCAGCCCCAGCATTTT
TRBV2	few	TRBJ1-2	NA	CASREGRNYGYTF	TGTGCCAGCAGAGAGGGACGGAACTATGGCTACACCTTC
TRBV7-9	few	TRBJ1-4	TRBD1	CASSLPRTGGEKLFF	TGTGCCAGCAGCTTACCTCGGACAGGAGGGGAAAAACTGTTTTTT
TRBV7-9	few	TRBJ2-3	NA	CASSLPPTDTQYF	TGTGCCAGCAGCTTACCTCCGACAGATACGCAGTATTTT
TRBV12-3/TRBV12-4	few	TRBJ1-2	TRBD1	CASTGQGRYYGYTF	TGTGCCAGCACTGGACAGGGGAGATACTATGGCTACACCTTC
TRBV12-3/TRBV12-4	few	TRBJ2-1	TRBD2	CASTIAGVGNEQFF	TGTGCCAGCACGATAGCGGGAGTGGGCAATGAGCAGTTCTTC
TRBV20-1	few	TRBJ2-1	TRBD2	CSASTTSGRKDEQFF	TGCAGTGCTAGTACGACTAGCGGGAGGAAGGATGAGCAGTTCTTC
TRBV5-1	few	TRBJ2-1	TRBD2	CASSYGPGGYNEQFF	TGCGCCAGCAGTTATGGCCCGGGGGGTTACAATGAGCAGTTCTTC
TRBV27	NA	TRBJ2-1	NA	CASSPTPSGHLMGEQFF	TGTGCCAGCAGTCCAACCCCCTCGGGACATCTAATGGGTGAGCAGTTCTTC
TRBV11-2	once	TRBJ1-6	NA	CASSPQARSPLHF	TGTGCCAGCAGTCCCCAGGCGCGATCACCCCTCCACTTT
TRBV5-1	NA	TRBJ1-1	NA	CASSLMGPLNTEAFF	TGCGCCAGCAGCTTGATGGGACCTTTGAACACTGAAGCTTTCTTT
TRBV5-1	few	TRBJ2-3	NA	CASSSGMDTQYF	TGCGCCAGCAGCTCGGGTATGGATACGCAGTATTTT
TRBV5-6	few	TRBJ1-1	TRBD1	CASSNHRGQVIANTEAFF	TGTGCCAGCAGCAACCATAGGGGACAGGTCATCGCGAACACTGAAGCTTTCTTT